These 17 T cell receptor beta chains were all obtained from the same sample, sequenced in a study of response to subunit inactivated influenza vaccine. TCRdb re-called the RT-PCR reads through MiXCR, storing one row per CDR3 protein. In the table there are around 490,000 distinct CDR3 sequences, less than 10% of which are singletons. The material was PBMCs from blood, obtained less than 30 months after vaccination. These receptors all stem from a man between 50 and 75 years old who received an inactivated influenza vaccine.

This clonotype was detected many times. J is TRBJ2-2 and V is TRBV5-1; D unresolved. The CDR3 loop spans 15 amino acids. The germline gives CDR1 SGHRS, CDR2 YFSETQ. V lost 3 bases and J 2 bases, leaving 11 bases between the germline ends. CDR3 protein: CASSSSGLNTGELFF. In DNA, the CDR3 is TGCGCCAGCAGCTCGAGTGGGCTTAACACCGGGGAGCTGTTTTTT.

CDR3 bases: TGTGCCAGCAGTACGACAGGGAGTAGCGGCTACACCTTC. This encodes CASSTTGSSGYTF. This chain joins TRBV27 and TRBJ1-2; TRBD1 matches 7 bases. Germline V gene data show CDR1 as MNHEY and CDR2 as SMNVEV (reference sequence). The J segment lost 8 bases and the V segment lost 5 bases, leaving 8 bases of the junction unmatched. This CDR3 contains 13 residues.

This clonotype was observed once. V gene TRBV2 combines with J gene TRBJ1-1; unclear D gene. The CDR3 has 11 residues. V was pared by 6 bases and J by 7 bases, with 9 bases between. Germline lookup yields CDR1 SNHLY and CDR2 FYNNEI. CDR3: CASRKEGEAFF. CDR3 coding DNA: TGTGCCAGCAGGAAGGAGGGTGAAGCTTTCTTT.

CDR3 bases: TGTGCCAGCAGTGAAACAGGTTACTACGAGCAGTACTTC. It specifies CASSETGYYEQYF. The V gene is TRBV6-1, the J gene TRBJ2-7; a weak D match, TRBD1 (5 bases). The V gene lost 2 bases and the J gene lost 3 bases, with 8 bases spanning the gap. The CDR3 is 13 amino acids. The germline V gene encodes CDR1 MNHNS and CDR2 SASEGT.

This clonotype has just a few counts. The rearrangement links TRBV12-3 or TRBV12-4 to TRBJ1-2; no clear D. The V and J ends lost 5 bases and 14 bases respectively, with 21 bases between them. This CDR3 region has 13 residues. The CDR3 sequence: CASSNKKDAVRTF. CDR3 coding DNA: TGTGCCAGCAGTAACAAAAAGGACGCGGTTCGTACCTTC.

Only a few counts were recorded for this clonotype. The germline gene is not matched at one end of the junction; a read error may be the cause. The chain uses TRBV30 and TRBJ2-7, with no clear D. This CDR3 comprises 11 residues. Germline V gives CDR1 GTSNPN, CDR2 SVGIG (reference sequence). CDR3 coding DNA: TGTGCCTGGAATTCGGCTACTCCGATGCACTTC. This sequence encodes CAWNSATPMHF.

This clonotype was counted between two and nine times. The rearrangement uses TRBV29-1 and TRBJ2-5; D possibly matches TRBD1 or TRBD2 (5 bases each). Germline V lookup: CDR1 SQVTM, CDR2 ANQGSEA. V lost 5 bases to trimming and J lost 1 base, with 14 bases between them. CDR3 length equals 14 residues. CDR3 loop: CSVSVGTVQETQYF. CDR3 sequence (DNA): TGCAGCGTTTCAGTCGGGACGGTCCAAGAGACCCAGTACTTC. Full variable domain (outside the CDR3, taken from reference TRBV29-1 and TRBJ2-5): SAVISQKPSRDICQRGTSLTIQCQVDSQVTMMFWYRQQPGQSLTLIATANQGSEATYESGFVIDKFPISRPNLTFSTLTVSNMSPEDSSIYLCSVSVGTVQETQYFGPGTRLLVL.

In nucleotides, the CDR3 is TGTGCCAGCAGCGGAACCGGGACTAGCGGGGAGACCCAGTACTTC. It encodes CASSGTGTSGETQYF. The chain couples TRBV5-6 to TRBJ2-5, with 12 bases fitting TRBD2. The CDR3 runs to 15 residues. Germline V gives CDR1 SGHDT, CDR2 YYEEEE. V lost 4 bases to trimming and J lost 5 bases; unmatched junction nucleotides: 6.

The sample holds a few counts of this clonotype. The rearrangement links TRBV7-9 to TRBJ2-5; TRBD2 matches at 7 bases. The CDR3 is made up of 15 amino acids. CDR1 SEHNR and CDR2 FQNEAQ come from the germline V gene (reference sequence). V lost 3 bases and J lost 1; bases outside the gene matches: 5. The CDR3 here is CASSLHGGIQETQYF. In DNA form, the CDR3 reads TGTGCCAGCAGCTTGCACGGGGGGATCCAAGAGACCCAGTACTTC.

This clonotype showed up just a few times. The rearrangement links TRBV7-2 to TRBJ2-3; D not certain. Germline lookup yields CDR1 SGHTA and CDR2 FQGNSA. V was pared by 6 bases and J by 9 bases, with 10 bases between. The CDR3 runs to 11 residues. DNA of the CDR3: TGTGCCAGCAGTTGGTCGTCAACGCAGTATTTT. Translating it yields CASSWSSTQYF.

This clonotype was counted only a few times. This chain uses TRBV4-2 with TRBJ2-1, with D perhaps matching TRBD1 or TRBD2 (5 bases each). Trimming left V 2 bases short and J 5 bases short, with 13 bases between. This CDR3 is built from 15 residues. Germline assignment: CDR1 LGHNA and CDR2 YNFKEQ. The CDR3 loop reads CASSQSLTGHNEQFF. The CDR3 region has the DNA TGTGCCAGCAGCCAAAGCTTAACGGGGCACAATGAGCAGTTCTTC.

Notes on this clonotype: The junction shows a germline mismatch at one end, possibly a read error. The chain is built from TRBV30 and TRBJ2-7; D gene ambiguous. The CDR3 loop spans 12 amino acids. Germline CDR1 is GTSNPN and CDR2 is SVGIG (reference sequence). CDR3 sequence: CALSVSVGEQYF. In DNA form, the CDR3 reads TGTGCCTTGAGTGTATCCGTCGGGGAGCAGTACTTC.

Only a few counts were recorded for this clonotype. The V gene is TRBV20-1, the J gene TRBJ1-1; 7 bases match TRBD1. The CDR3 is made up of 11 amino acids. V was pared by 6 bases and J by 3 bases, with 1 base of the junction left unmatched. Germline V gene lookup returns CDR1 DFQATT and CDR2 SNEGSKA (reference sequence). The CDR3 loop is CSADRDTEAFF. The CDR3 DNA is TGCAGTGCCGACAGGGACACTGAAGCTTTCTTT.

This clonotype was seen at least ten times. The CDR3 spells CASSPGTAEKLFF. The DNA for the CDR3 is TGCGCCAGCAGCCCCGGGACAGCTGAAAAACTGTTTTTT. The gene calls are TRBV5-1 and TRBJ1-4, with 7 bases that match TRBD1. Looked up from germline, CDR1 is SGHRS and CDR2 is YFSETQ. V was clipped by 4 bases and J by 7 bases; unmatched bases: 4. The CDR3 consists of 13 residues.

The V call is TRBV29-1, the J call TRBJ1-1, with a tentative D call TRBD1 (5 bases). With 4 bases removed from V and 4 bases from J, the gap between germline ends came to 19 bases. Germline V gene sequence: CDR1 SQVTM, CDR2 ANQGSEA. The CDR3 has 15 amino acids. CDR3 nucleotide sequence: TGCAGCGTTGTGGCCGGGGGTGAATTTGTCACTGAAGCTTTCTTT. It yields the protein CSVVAGGEFVTEAFF.

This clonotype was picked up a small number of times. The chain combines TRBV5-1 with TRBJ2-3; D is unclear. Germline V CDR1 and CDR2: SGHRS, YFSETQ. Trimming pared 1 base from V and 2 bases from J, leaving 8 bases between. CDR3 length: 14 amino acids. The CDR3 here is CASSLQGFTDTQYF. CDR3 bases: TGCGCCAGCAGCTTGCAAGGGTTCACAGATACGCAGTATTTT. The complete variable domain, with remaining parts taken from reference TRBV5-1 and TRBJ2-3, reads KAGVTQTPRYLIKTRGQQVTLSCSPISGHRSVSWYQQTPGQGLQFLFEYFSETQRNKGNFPGRFSGRQFSNSRSEMNVSTLELGDSALYLCASSLQGFTDTQYFGPGTRLTVL.

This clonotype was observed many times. The CDR3 here is CASKLTGWDYGYTF. CDR3 DNA sequence: TGTGCCAGCAAGCTGACAGGGTGGGACTATGGCTACACCTTC. The chain employs TRBV12-3 or TRBV12-4 and TRBJ1-2; 7 nucleotides match TRBD1. The CDR3 runs 14 residues. J lost 3 bases, V lost 7 bases, and 8 bases had no gene match.